These 29 T cell receptor beta chains share one sample of origin, sequenced in a study of breast tumors, draining lymph nodes, adjacent tissues. From the multiplex PCR reads, TCRdb called clonotypes with MiXCR, one entry per CDR3 protein. The sample lists around 130,000 distinct CDR3 sequences, around 21% occurring once. Samples came from axillary lymph nodes draining the breast cancer. Sample: axillary lymph node tissue. All receptors derive from a female donor with breast cancer. Some clones in this sample may be carry-over from other donors' samples.

This clonotype was picked up many times. The CDR3 region is CSALGIGGYYGYTF. The CDR3 bases are TGCAGTGCTCTAGGGATAGGGGGCTACTATGGCTACACCTTC. The rearrangement links TRBV20-1 to TRBJ1-2; 7 positions agree with TRBD1. The germline gives CDR1 DFQATT, CDR2 SNEGSKA (reference sequence). J gave up 3 bases and V 5 bases, and 9 bases lay outside the gene matches. CDR3 length: 14 residues.

In this sample, this clonotype turned up many times. The rearrangement links TRBV4-2 to TRBJ2-3; 7 bases match TRBD2. The V segment lost 0 bases and the J segment 4 bases; nucleotides outside the gene matches: 4. This CDR3 contains 15 residues. Germline assignment: CDR1 LGHNA and CDR2 YNFKEQ. DNA of the CDR3: TGTGCCAGCAGCCAAGAAGGGAGGGGAGCAGATACGCAGTATTTT. Translating it yields CASSQEGRGADTQYF.

This clonotype has a count of ten or more. The chain employs TRBV7-3 and TRBJ2-1, with 9 positions matching TRBD2. The J segment lost 0 bases and the V segment lost 5 bases, leaving 8 bases of the junction unmatched. The CDR3 contains 17 residues. The germline CDR1 and CDR2 sequences are SGHTA and FQGTGA. The CDR3 is CASSPRTSASSYNEQFF. CDR3 in DNA: TGTGCCAGCAGCCCTCGGACTAGCGCGAGCTCCTACAATGAGCAGTTCTTC.

On this clonotype itself: A read error may explain this, as a much larger clone is one base away. As DNA, the CDR3 is TGTGTCAGCAGCCGCCGACAGGACGAGACCCAGTACTTC. Translating gives CVSSRRQDETQYF. The rearrangement joins TRBV7-8 to TRBJ2-5, with a possible D match to TRBD1 (6 bases). The CDR3 totals 13 residues. Per the germline V gene, CDR1 is SGHVS and CDR2 is FQNEAQ.

The table lists this clonotype with a few counts. The V and J genes are TRBV29-1 and TRBJ1-2, with D possibly being TRBD1 (5 bases). The CDR3 is 14 amino acids. Germline CDR1 and CDR2: SQVTM and ANQGSEA. V was pared by 5 bases and J by 2 bases, with 15 bases between. The CDR3 is CSVWTQERNYGYTF. As DNA, the CDR3 is TGCAGCGTTTGGACACAGGAGAGGAACTATGGCTACACCTTC.

V is TRBV4-1 and J is TRBJ2-2, with D unclear. CDR3 size: 15 residues. Germline V gene lookup returns CDR1 MGHRA and CDR2 YSYEKL. V was pared by 2 bases and J by 6 bases, with 13 bases between. CDR3 coding DNA: TGCGCCAGCAGCCAAACGTGGGCTGTCGCCGGGGAGCTGTTTTTT. Translation gives CASSQTWAVAGELFF.

Regarding this clonotype: It may be a read error: a sequence one base away is much more abundant. V is TRBV7-8 and J is TRBJ2-7; D ambiguous. The V gene lost 3 bases and the J gene lost 2 bases, with 8 bases spanning the gap. This CDR3 spans 13 amino acids. CDR1 is SGHVS and CDR2 is FQNEAQ in the germline V gene. The CDR3 sequence: CASSLEPPYEQYF. The DNA for the CDR3 is TGTGCCAGCAGCTTGGAGCCACCCTACGAGCAGTACTTC.

This clonotype came up many times. The chain is built from TRBV9 and TRBJ2-5, with 7 bases identical to TRBD2. V shed 0 bases, J shed 4 bases, and the junction held 3 bases outside the gene matches. In germline, CDR1 is SGDLS, CDR2 YYNGEE. The CDR3 loop spans 14 amino acids. CDR3 DNA: TGTGCCAGCAGCGTAGGCGGGAGTGGAGAGACCCAGTACTTC. Protein product: CASSVGGSGETQYF.

This clonotype was observed a handful of times. The V and J genes are TRBV9 and TRBJ1-1; the D is unclear. The CDR3 is 13 residues long. Trimming removed 0 bases at V and 6 bases at J, with 9 bases between. The germline gives CDR1 SGDLS, CDR2 YYNGEE. CDR3 DNA: TGTGCCAGCAGCGTAGTTTCGGGCGCTGAAGCTTTCTTT. Translated, it gives CASSVVSGAEAFF.

This clonotype was seen repeatedly, ten times or more. The chain carries TRBV2 and TRBJ2-2, with a possible D match to TRBD1 (6 bases). V was clipped by 1 base and J by 3 bases, with 6 bases between them. The germline V gene has CDR1 SNHLY and CDR2 FYNNEI. This CDR3 contains 14 residues. The CDR3 spells CASSEEGDTGELFF. CDR3 bases: TGTGCCAGCAGTGAAGAGGGGGACACCGGGGAGCTGTTTTTT.

This clonotype showed up many times. This rearrangement joins TRBV5-1 to TRBJ2-5; D possibly matches TRBD1 or TRBD2 (5 bases each). Trimming left V 5 bases short and J 5 bases short, with 16 bases between. CDR1 is SGHRS, CDR2 YFSETQ, per germline. The CDR3 spans 14 residues. This CDR3 is CASRAGTPGETQYF. For the CDR3, the DNA is TGCGCCAGCAGGGCCGGGACGCCGGGGGAGACCCAGTACTTC.

This clonotype was found many times. The chain uses TRBV6-6 and TRBJ1-5; D gene uncertain. Germline CDR1 MNHNY, CDR2 SVGAGI (reference sequence). V shed 5 bases and J shed 3 bases, with 5 bases lying between them. The CDR3 is 12 residues long. As DNA, the CDR3 is TGTGCCAGCAGTACAGCCAATCAGCCCCAGCATTTT. Its translation: CASSTANQPQHF.

This clonotype was counted many times. This rearrangement joins TRBV7-3 to TRBJ2-1; 9 bases are shared with TRBD2. J was trimmed by 9 bases and V by 1 base; bases with no gene match: 10. Germline loops: CDR1 SGHTA, CDR2 FQGTGA. The CDR3 consists of 16 residues. The CDR3 reads CASSLSPAGGGFEQFF. The CDR3 region has the DNA TGTGCCAGCAGCTTAAGCCCGGCGGGAGGGGGTTTTGAGCAGTTCTTC.

Remarks on this clonotype: A much more abundant neighbour one base away suggests this may be a read error. V gene TRBV27 combines with J gene TRBJ2-7; D not resolved. Per germline, CDR1 MNHEY and CDR2 SMNVEV (reference sequence). V gave up 8 bases and J gave up 4 bases, with 15 bases separating them. This CDR3 region has 13 residues. CDR3 DNA: TGTGCCAGCTCGTCCCCGCCCAATTACGAGCAGTACTTC. Its translation: CASSSPPNYEQYF.

There are a few counts of this clonotype. The chain has TRBV28 and TRBJ2-1; D call uncertain. The CDR3 covers 16 residues. Trimming took off 6 bases at V and 2 bases at J, with 17 bases between the two ends. The germline V gene encodes CDR1 MDHEN and CDR2 SYDVKM. CDR3 coding DNA: TGTGCCAGCAGCCCCAGAAGTAAGGTCCCCTACAATGAGCAGTTCTTC. It is translated as CASSPRSKVPYNEQFF.

This clonotype was recorded at least ten times. The chain carries TRBV10-3 and TRBJ2-7, with D tentatively TRBD1 or TRBD2 (5 bases each). Germline V gene data show CDR1 as ENHRY and CDR2 as SYGVKD. Trimming took off 6 bases at V and 3 bases at J, with 15 bases between the two ends. CDR3 length: 14 residues. The CDR3 coding sequence is TGTGCCATCAGCGGATCTAGCCAGGGCTACGAGCAGTACTTC. Translated: CAISGSSQGYEQYF.

This clonotype was picked up many times. The V and J genes are TRBV20-1 and TRBJ2-7; 13 bases map to TRBD2. Germline V lookup: CDR1 DFQATT, CDR2 SNEGSKA (reference sequence). The CDR3 is 15 amino acids. V dropped 8 bases and J dropped 1; count of bases not matched to a gene: 8. The CDR3 sequence is CSTTRGLAGSYEQYF. The CDR3 DNA reads TGCAGTACCACTCGGGGACTAGCGGGATCCTACGAGCAGTACTTC.

This chain links TRBV28 with TRBJ2-5, with 9 positions matching TRBD2. Germline-derived CDR1 and CDR2 are MDHEN and SYDVKM. V dropped 5 bases and J dropped 1; count of bases not matched to a gene: 5. CDR3 size: 15 residues. The CDR3 coding sequence is TGTGCCAGCAGTATAACTAGCGGGCCCCAAGAGACCCAGTACTTC. It specifies CASSITSGPQETQYF.

The sample holds many counts of this clonotype. V and J are TRBV7-3 and TRBJ2-2; 7 bases agree with TRBD2. In germline, CDR1 is SGHTA, CDR2 FQGTGA. The CDR3 consists of 15 residues. After removal of 5 bases from V and 2 bases from J, the junction contained 5 bases not matched to a gene. The CDR3, as DNA: TGTGCCAGCAGCCCGACTAGCTACAACACCGGGGAGCTGTTTTTT. Translation gives CASSPTSYNTGELFF.

Concerning this clonotype itself: No DNA is shown, since the ends of the CDR3 on it are uncertain; the CDR3 is the one TCRdb lists. This chain joins TRBV5-1 and TRBJ2-6; the D segment call TRBD1 is taken from the table without a DNA check. The germline gives CDR1 SGHRS, CDR2 YFSETQ. The CDR3 adds up to 15 amino acids, both ends counted. CDR3 amino acids: CASSLVGAGANVPTF.

There are many counts of this clonotype. This sequence joins TRBV7-2 and TRBJ2-7; 9 bases are a match to TRBD2. Germline assignment: CDR1 SGHTA and CDR2 FQGNSA. CDR3 length equals 17 residues. J gave up 7 bases and V 4 bases, and 17 bases lay outside the gene matches. The chain's CDR3 is CASSYWTSAGGLEEQYF. The CDR3, as DNA: TGTGCCAGCAGCTACTGGACTAGCGCGGGAGGGTTGGAAGAGCAGTACTTC.

This clonotype was seen ten or more times. The chain couples TRBV20-1 to TRBJ2-7; 12 bases are shared with TRBD2. The V gene end was trimmed by 1 base and the J gene end by 7 bases; junction bases not matched to a gene: 5. There are 14 residues in the CDR3. Germline V gene data show CDR1 as DFQATT and CDR2 as SNEGSKA (reference sequence). The CDR3 sequence: CSARGTSGTREQYF. Here the CDR3 DNA reads TGCAGTGCTAGAGGGACTAGCGGGACACGGGAGCAGTACTTC.

This clonotype appeared a single time. With a much larger clone just one base away, this may be a read error. The V call is TRBV5-1, the J call TRBJ1-2; tentative D call: TRBD1 (5 bases). This CDR3 has 15 amino acids. The V end lost 7 bases, the J end lost 3 bases, and 19 bases lay between the germline ends. CDR1 and CDR2 (germline): SGHRS, YFSETQ. CDR3 loop: CASGPGRDRDYGYTF. In nucleotides, the CDR3 is TGCGCCAGCGGCCCGGGACGGGATCGGGACTATGGCTACACCTTC.

This clonotype has at least ten counts. This sequence joins TRBV2 and TRBJ2-7, with 8 bases identical to TRBD2. V lost 8 bases to trimming and J lost 3 bases; unmatched junction nucleotides: 0. Germline V gene lookup returns CDR1 SNHLY and CDR2 FYNNEI. This CDR3 spans 11 amino acids. The CDR3 spells CASAGGYEQYF. In DNA form, the CDR3 reads TGTGCCAGCGCGGGGGGCTACGAGCAGTACTTC.

In its sample, this clonotype was seen a few times. The gene calls are TRBV11-3 and TRBJ2-5; TRBD1 agrees at 7 bases. V lost 5 bases, J lost 5 bases, and 11 bases stayed unmatched. The CDR3 length is 15 residues. The germline gives CDR1 SGHNT, CDR2 YENEEA. The CDR3 sequence is CASSPRGRFWETQYF. CDR3 bases: TGTGCCAGCAGCCCCAGGGGGAGATTCTGGGAGACCCAGTACTTC.

As for this clonotype: A much larger clone differs from this one at a single base, so this may be a read error. The chain is built from TRBV19 and TRBJ1-3; D is ambiguous. The CDR3 totals 15 residues. V dropped 1 base and J dropped 2 bases, with 9 bases sitting between them. CDR1 and CDR2 from the germline V gene are LNHDA and SQIVND (reference sequence). The CDR3 spells CASSIVGVPGNTIYF. In DNA form, the CDR3 reads TGTGCCAGTAGTATAGTTGGAGTCCCTGGAAACACCATATATTTT.

About this clonotype itself: At one end the junction does not follow the germline gene, possibly because of a read error. V and J are TRBV19 and TRBJ2-3; D gene uncertain. The germline V gene encodes CDR1 LNHDA and CDR2 SQIVND (reference sequence). CDR3 size: 12 residues. The CDR3 sequence: CASSPGTDMQYF. As DNA, the CDR3 is TGTGCCAGTAGTCCAGGCACAGATATGCAGTATTTT.

This clonotype appeared many times. The gene calls are TRBV20-1 and TRBJ2-1; D not resolved. From germline, CDR1 is DFQATT and CDR2 SNEGSKA (reference sequence). The CDR3 is 11 amino acids. Trimming took 7 bases from V and 1 from J, leaving 5 bases between them. The CDR3, as DNA: TGCAGTGGCATTTCCTACAATGAGCAGTTCTTC. The encoded protein is CSGISYNEQFF.

This clonotype was recorded many times. The chain has TRBV7-9 and TRBJ2-2, with D possibly TRBD2 on 5 matching bases. CDR3 length equals 14 residues. Per germline, CDR1 SEHNR and CDR2 FQNEAQ (reference sequence). Trimming stripped 2 bases from V and 8 bases from J, with 12 bases between. For the CDR3, the DNA is TGTGCCAGCAGCTTACTTAGGGAGACGGGGGAGCTGTTTTTT. The encoded protein is CASSLLRETGELFF.